Following are 31 T cell receptor beta chains from one sample sequenced in a study of shared clonotypes between healthy human individuals (dated by TCRdb to the early 2020s). The library was made by the immunoSEQ multiplex PCR assay. In its TCRdb copy, this immuneACCESS table keeps in-frame sequences only and misses some clones. Where compared with another copy, unresolved V genes explain less than half of these, and the others have no known cause. For this sample the table gives around 1,100,000 clones, of which roughly 80% were detected only once. The ten largest clones capture 0.89% of the sample. Sequencing was done on a sample of memory CD4+ T cells from PBMCs. The cell subset or site label, read with the paper, signifies: CD45RA-negative fraction. Receptors were obtained from a man aged 18 to 29 in good health. Some clones in this sample may be carry-over from other donors' samples.

This chain uses TRBV10-1 with TRBJ2-1; D is unclear. V lost 3 bases to trimming and J lost 0 bases, with 9 bases between them. The CDR3 runs 15 residues. Per the germline V gene, CDR1 is WNHNN and CDR2 is SYGVQD (reference sequence). The CDR3: CASSEGRSSYNEQFF. DNA for the CDR3: TGCGCCAGCAGTGAAGGTCGGAGCTCCTACAATGAGCAGTTCTTC.

This clone showed up just once. This chain connects TRBV19 to TRBJ2-6; 8 nucleotides match TRBD1. Germline CDR1 LNHDA, CDR2 SQIVND (reference sequence). There are 15 residues in the CDR3. Trimming cost V 8 bases and J 4 bases; bases outside gene matches: 7. The CDR3 nucleotides read TGTGCCAGTGGGACAGGCGCCCGGGGGGCCAACGTCCTGACTTTC. Translated, it gives CASGTGARGANVLTF. The complete variable domain, with remaining parts taken from reference TRBV19 and TRBJ2-6, reads DGGITQSPKYLFRKEGQNVTLSCEQNLNHDAMYWYRQDPGQGLRLIYYSQIVNDFQKGDIAEGYSVSREKKESFPLTVTSAQKNPTAFYLCASGTGARGANVLTFGAGSRLTVL.

This chain joins TRBV29-1 and TRBJ2-7; unclear D gene. Germline CDR1 reads SQVTM; CDR2 reads ANQGSEA. V was clipped by 4 bases and J by 0 bases, with 7 bases between them. This CDR3 spans 12 amino acids. CDR3 protein: CSVATISYEQYF. The CDR3 nucleotides are TGCAGCGTTGCGACGATCTCCTACGAGCAGTACTTC.

This clone was detected a few times. The chain has TRBV30 and TRBJ1-5; D is ambiguous. V was clipped by 5 bases and J by 6 bases, with 14 bases between them. The CDR3 has 13 amino acids. CDR1 and CDR2 from the germline V gene are GTSNPN and SVGIG (reference sequence). The CDR3 DNA sequence: TGTGCCTGGTCGGGCGGGGATGGTCAGCCCCAGCATTTT. As protein: CAWSGGDGQPQHF.

This clone was seen only a few times. This chain connects TRBV28 to TRBJ1-1; D gene unclear. V was clipped by 0 bases and J by 10 bases, with 6 bases between them. The CDR3 loop spans 11 amino acids. Germline V gene lookup returns CDR1 MDHEN and CDR2 SYDVKM. The CDR3 DNA reads TGTGCCAGCAGTTTATGGGACGTAGCTTTCTTT. Residues: CASSLWDVAFF.

The rearrangement uses TRBV6-1 and TRBJ2-5; 12 bases agree with TRBD1. CDR3 length: 18 residues. Trimming cost V 2 bases and J 4 bases; bases outside gene matches: 11. CDR1 and CDR2 (germline): MNHNS, SASEGT. CDR3 amino acids: CASSEIGRGTGGLETQYF. The CDR3 DNA sequence: TGTGCCAGCAGTGAAATTGGGCGCGGGACAGGGGGCCTAGAGACCCAGTACTTC.

This chain joins TRBV5-1 and TRBJ1-1, with D possibly TRBD1 on 5 matching bases. CDR1 SGHRS and CDR2 YFSETQ come from the germline V gene. Trimming cost V 5 bases and J 1 base, with 12 bases left between them. The CDR3 extends over 14 amino acids. The CDR3 DNA reads TGCGCCAGCAGTTGGGACGGGGGGAACACTGAAGCTTTCTTT. Its protein product is CASSWDGGNTEAFF.

This chain uses TRBV18 with TRBJ2-1, with TRBD2 matching 9 bases. The V and J ends lost 4 bases and 10 bases, in that order; junction bases with no gene match: 14. The CDR3 spans 16 residues. Per germline, CDR1 KGHSH and CDR2 LQKENI. CDR3 nucleotides: TGTGCCAGCTCACTAACCGCGGGAGGGCCAGGGGACGAGCAGTTCTTC. This encodes CASSLTAGGPGDEQFF.

The gene calls are TRBV7-2 and TRBJ2-2; the match to TRBD2 covers 10 bases. Unmatched junction bases numbered 7, after V lost 6 bases and J lost 6 bases. Germline V CDR1 and CDR2: SGHTA, FQGNSA. This CDR3 comprises 15 residues. As DNA, the CDR3 is TGTGCCAGCAGGCTAGCGGGAGTTGCCCCCGGGGAGCTGTTTTTT. Translated, it gives CASRLAGVAPGELFF.

This clone was found once. The chain recombines TRBV7-9 with TRBJ2-5; 12 nucleotides line up with TRBD2. The V segment lost 11 bases and the J segment 3 bases; nucleotides outside the gene matches: 10. There are 15 residues in the CDR3. CDR1 SEHNR and CDR2 FQNEAQ come from the germline V gene (reference sequence). CDR3 coding DNA: TGTGCCTTAAGAAAGAGACTAGCGGGAGAAGAGACCCAGTACTTC. It translates to CALRKRLAGEETQYF. Full variable domain (outside the CDR3, taken from reference TRBV7-9 and TRBJ2-5): DTGVSQNPRHKITKRGQNVTFRCDPISEHNRLYWYRQTLGQGPEFLTYFQNEAQLEKSRLLSDRFSAERPKGSFSTLEIQRTEQGDSAMYLCALRKRLAGEETQYFGPGTRLLVL.

This chain uses TRBV5-5 with TRBJ1-3, with 10 bases aligning to TRBD1. CDR3 length equals 14 residues. With V trimmed by 4 bases and J by 8 bases, 6 bases remained unmatched. Germline CDR1 is SGHKS and CDR2 is YYEKEE (reference sequence). CDR3 loop: CASSPGQGRDTIYF. The CDR3 bases are TGTGCCAGCAGCCCGGGACAGGGGCGGGACACCATATATTTT. The full variable domain, its missing parts supplied by reference TRBV5-5 and TRBJ1-3, is DAGVTQSPTHLIKTRGQQVTLRCSPISGHKSVSWYQQVLGQGPQFIFQYYEKEERGRGNFPDRFSARQFPNYSSELNVNALLLGDSALYLCASSPGQGRDTIYFGEGSWLTVV.

Of note for this clone: This specimen includes other DNA sequences encoding the same CDR3. This chain connects TRBV28 to TRBJ2-2, with no clear D. Germline-derived CDR1 and CDR2 are MDHEN and SYDVKM. The CDR3 spans 12 residues. V lost 5 bases, J lost 6 bases, and 7 bases lay in between. This CDR3 reads CASSPPAGELFF. The CDR3 nucleotides are TGTGCCAGCAGTCCCCCTGCCGGGGAGCTGTTTTTT.

This clone was seen a single time. The chain combines TRBV27 with TRBJ2-7, with 7 bases aligning to TRBD1. Germline V gene data show CDR1 as MNHEY and CDR2 as SMNVEV (reference sequence). J gave up 7 bases and V 5 bases, and 11 bases lay outside the gene matches. The CDR3 covers 14 residues. Here the CDR3 reads CASSRRTGVGEQYF. The DNA for the CDR3 is TGTGCCAGCAGTCGTCGGACAGGCGTGGGGGAGCAGTACTTC.

Written as DNA, the CDR3 is TGTGCCAGCAGCCAAGATTTACTAGCGGGTTACGAGCAGTACTTC. It yields the protein CASSQDLLAGYEQYF. The chain uses TRBV4-2 and TRBJ2-7, with 9 nucleotides matching TRBD2. Germline loops: CDR1 LGHNA, CDR2 YNFKEQ. The CDR3 runs 15 residues. V shed 0 bases, J shed 4 bases, and the junction held 4 bases outside the gene matches.

This sequence joins TRBV27 and TRBJ2-7; 14 bases map to TRBD2. The V gene's germline CDR1 is MNHEY and CDR2 SMNVEV (reference sequence). The CDR3 contains 19 residues. The V segment lost 5 bases and the J segment 2 bases; nucleotides outside the gene matches: 14. The CDR3 is CASSIKLTSGRARTYEQYF. The CDR3 DNA follows: TGTGCCAGCAGTATTAAATTGACTAGCGGGAGGGCCAGGACCTACGAGCAGTACTTC.

J is TRBJ2-7 and V is TRBV28, with D possibly being TRBD1 (5 bases). Between the trimmed V and J ends, which lost 3 bases and 4 bases, there was a span of 16 bases. Germline V gene sequence: CDR1 MDHEN, CDR2 SYDVKM. The CDR3 is 15 residues long. The CDR3: CASSFSRVPGYEQYF. In DNA, the CDR3 is TGTGCCAGCAGTTTCTCCAGGGTACCCGGTTACGAGCAGTACTTC.

The chain recombines TRBV11-1 with TRBJ2-5; 9 bases agree with TRBD1. This CDR3 has 15 residues. Germline values: CDR1 SGHAT, CDR2 FQDESV (reference sequence). V shed 5 bases and J 4 bases; nucleotides not matched to a gene: 8. CDR3 sequence reads: CASSPSGTGRETQYF. The CDR3, as DNA: TGTGCCAGCAGCCCCTCCGGGACAGGGAGAGAGACCCAGTACTTC.

The rearrangement links TRBV9 to TRBJ2-1; TRBD1 aligns across 8 bases. The CDR3 loop spans 15 amino acids. Trimming removed 4 bases from V and 3 bases from J; junction bases left unmatched: 6. From germline, CDR1 is SGDLS and CDR2 YYNGEE. The CDR3 bases are TGTGCCAGCAGCCCCCAGGGGGCCGTCTACAATGAGCAGTTCTTC. Its translation: CASSPQGAVYNEQFF.

The chain carries TRBV7-9 and TRBJ2-5, with 11 nucleotides matching TRBD2. The better agreement between TRBJ2-7 and the DNA end casts doubt on the J call. The CDR3 contains 15 residues. Germline lookup yields CDR1 SEHNR and CDR2 FQNEAQ (reference sequence). DNA of the CDR3: TGTGCCAGCACCGAGACTAGCGGGGTCTGGTACGAGCAGTACTTC. Residues: CASTETSGVWYEQYF.

This clone was picked up one time. The chain carries TRBV6-1 and TRBJ2-2, with D hard to call. V dropped 8 bases and J dropped 0 bases, with 10 bases sitting between them. The CDR3 is 14 amino acids. Per the germline V gene, CDR1 is MNHNS and CDR2 is SASEGT. CDR3 nucleotide sequence: TGTGCCAGCTTCCCATTTACGAACACCGGGGAGCTGTTTTTT. Encoded protein: CASFPFTNTGELFF.

This clone was detected many times. CDR3: CASSQDWLAGVYEQYF. CDR3 in DNA: TGTGCCAGCAGCCAAGATTGGCTAGCGGGAGTGTACGAGCAGTACTTC. The chain has TRBV4-2 and TRBJ2-7; 10 bases agree with TRBD2. The CDR3 is 16 amino acids. Germline V gives CDR1 LGHNA, CDR2 YNFKEQ. V gave up 0 bases and J gave up 4 bases; unmatched junction bases: 6.

This CDR3 is CAISDTGTRVQPQHF. The CDR3 DNA follows: TGTGCCATCAGTGATACAGGAACCCGGGTTCAGCCCCAGCATTTT. The rearrangement joins TRBV10-3 to TRBJ1-5; perhaps TRBD1 as D (5 bases). From germline, CDR1 is ENHRY and CDR2 SYGVKD. The CDR3 loop spans 15 amino acids. V lost 3 bases to trimming and J lost 6 bases, with 15 bases between them.

As concerns this clone: One junction end does not reproduce the germline sequence, and a read error may be involved. The CDR3 DNA sequence: TGTGGCAGCAGAGCGTCGAATGAGCAGTTCTTC. As protein: CGSRASNEQFF. V is TRBV2 and J is TRBJ2-1; no reliable D call. The CDR3 is made up of 11 amino acids. CDR1 is SNHLY and CDR2 is FYNNEI in the germline V gene.

The chain employs TRBV7-2 and TRBJ1-1, with TRBD1 as a possible D gene (5 bases). Trimming shortened V by 5 bases and J by 2 bases, and 12 bases separated the two germline ends. The CDR3 consists of 14 residues. CDR1 SGHTA and CDR2 FQGNSA come from the germline V gene. The CDR3 is CASSLIGGNTEAFF. The CDR3, as DNA: TGTGCCAGCAGCCTTATCGGGGGTAACACTGAAGCTTTCTTT.

The J gene is TRBJ2-4, the V gene TRBV10-3, with a weak D call TRBD1 (6 bases). Per germline, CDR1 ENHRY and CDR2 SYGVKD. The V and J ends lost 2 bases and 6 bases respectively, with 11 bases between them. The CDR3 extends over 14 amino acids. As DNA, the CDR3 is TGTGCCATCAGTGAGGGAGGACAGAGAAACATTCAGTACTTC. Amino acid sequence: CAISEGGQRNIQYF.

This clone was seen a single time. The rearrangement uses TRBV4-1 and TRBJ2-5; 12 bases map to TRBD1. Germline lookup yields CDR1 MGHRA and CDR2 YSYEKL. Trimming took 1 base from V and 4 from J; bases not matched to a gene: 4. The CDR3 loop spans 16 amino acids. The CDR3 bases are TGCGCCAGCAGCCAAGGGGGACAGGGGGCCACAGAGACCCAGTACTTC. Translation: CASSQGGQGATETQYF.

The chain joins TRBV7-2 to TRBJ1-1; TRBD1 might be the D (5 bases). Per the germline V gene, CDR1 is SGHTA and CDR2 is FQGNSA. CDR3 length: 16 residues. The V end lost 1 base, the J end lost 1 base, and 13 bases lay between the germline ends. CDR3 bases: TGTGCCAGCAGCTTAGTACGGGGCCCCGGGAACACTGAAGCTTTCTTT. It codes for CASSLVRGPGNTEAFF.

J is TRBJ2-1 and V is TRBV7-3, with 7 bases matching TRBD2. Germline V gene sequence: CDR1 SGHTA, CDR2 FQGTGA. The CDR3 covers 16 residues. V dropped 2 bases and J dropped 4; count of bases not matched to a gene: 8. Here the CDR3 reads CASSLEGRAGYNEQFF. CDR3 coding DNA: TGTGCCAGCAGCTTAGAGGGGAGGGCGGGATACAATGAGCAGTTCTTC.

The chain uses TRBV7-2 and TRBJ2-7, with 7 bases identical to TRBD2. Germline CDR1 reads SGHTA; CDR2 reads FQGNSA. The CDR3 loop spans 15 amino acids. The trim removed 4 bases at V and 2 bases at J, leaving 8 bases unmatched. The CDR3, as DNA: TGTGCCAGCAGCTCACTAGCGCAGGTTACCTACGAGCAGTACTTC. Its translation: CASSSLAQVTYEQYF.

The chain uses TRBV20-1 and TRBJ1-2; no clear D. V was pared by 5 bases and J by 7 bases, with 11 bases between. Germline V gene sequence: CDR1 DFQATT, CDR2 SNEGSKA (reference sequence). The CDR3 runs to 11 residues. The CDR3 nucleotides read TGCAGTGCTTTAATCGGGCGTGGCTACACCTTC. Residues: CSALIGRGYTF.

The rearrangement joins TRBV6-5 to TRBJ1-1; 9 nucleotides line up with TRBD1. CDR1 is MNHEY and CDR2 is SVGAGI in the germline V gene. V trimming: 2 bases; J trimming: 10 bases; junction bases outside the gene matches: 5. CDR3 length equals 13 residues. The CDR3 spells CASSYPGQGRAFF. Written as DNA, the CDR3 is TGTGCCAGCAGTTACCCTGGACAGGGGCGAGCTTTCTTT.